The source of this TCR beta chain is a study of T-cell memory formation after mild COVID-19. Trimming stripped 2 bases from V and 0 bases from J, with 6 bases between. The CDR3 contains 14 residues. CDR1 is LGHDT, CDR2 YNNKEL, per germline (reference sequence). TCRdb reprocessed the 5' RACE reads with MiXCR, giving one entry per CDR3 protein. Of about 82,000 distinct CDR3 sequences in the sample, less than 15% are singletons; the top ten hold approximately 39%. The chain is built from TRBV3-1 and TRBJ2-3; D is uncertain. Sequenced sample: PBMCs or a T cell subset sorted from them (not recorded which). The receptor was isolated from a man aged 18 to 30 who had mild COVID-19 (a few samples of this study predate the infection). Cell type and time point are not known. In nucleotides, the CDR3 is TGTGCCAGCAGCCAAAGCTACAGCACAGATACGCAGTATTTT. It codes for CASSQSYSTDTQYF.